Below are 23 T cell receptor beta chains sequenced from a single sample in a study of cytomegalovirus exposure and HLA in healthy donors. PCR was performed using 60 Vbeta and 13 Jbeta primers. Clones were read by immunoSEQ multiplex PCR, and TCRdb kept only the in-frame ones, dropping some. Of about 140,000 clones detected, 78% appear once; the ten largest clones hold roughly 2.8%. The sample consisted of PBMCs. These receptors all stem from a male donor in good health and CMV-seronegative.

This clone was recorded a few times. The chain joins TRBV6-6 to TRBJ2-1; TRBD1 aligns across 7 bases. The V segment lost 2 bases and the J segment 8 bases; nucleotides outside the gene matches: 6. The CDR3 is 14 amino acids. Germline V CDR1 and CDR2: MNHNY, SVGAGI (reference sequence). The CDR3: CASSYPTGVDEQFF. As DNA, the CDR3 is TGTGCCAGCAGTTACCCCACAGGGGTCGATGAGCAGTTCTTC.

The V call is TRBV7-3, the J call TRBJ1-1; D not certain. The CDR3 is 13 residues long. Germline V gene data show CDR1 as SGHTA and CDR2 as FQGTGA. Trimming took 3 bases from V and 3 from J, leaving 8 bases between them. The CDR3 bases are TGTGCCAGCAGCTTTTCCCCAGACACTGAAGCTTTCTTT. Encoded protein: CASSFSPDTEAFF.

J is TRBJ2-7 and V is TRBV6-1; TRBD2 aligns across 10 bases. Germline CDR1 MNHNS, CDR2 SASEGT. This CDR3 region has 16 residues. V gave up 3 bases and J gave up 3 bases; unmatched junction bases: 8. In DNA form, the CDR3 reads TGTGCCAGCAGTGAGGGTCTAGCGGGAGAGTACTACGAGCAGTACTTC. Amino acid sequence: CASSEGLAGEYYEQYF.

The sample holds a few counts of this clone. V is TRBV7-2 and J is TRBJ2-2; TRBD1 aligns across 7 bases. CDR1 is SGHTA, CDR2 FQGNSA, per germline. This CDR3 contains 16 residues. The V and J ends lost 5 bases and 1 base, in that order; junction bases with no gene match: 7. The CDR3 DNA sequence: TGTGCCAGCAGCCAATACAGGGGCCGGAACACCGGGGAGCTGTTTTTT. Translation gives CASSQYRGRNTGELFF.

The J gene is TRBJ2-7, the V gene TRBV18; D remains unclear. The CDR3 totals 14 residues. The germline V and J ends were trimmed by 6 bases and 6 bases, with 18 bases remaining between them. The V gene's germline CDR1 is KGHSH and CDR2 LQKENI. CDR3 DNA sequence: TGTGCCAGCTCTATACAGACGCCTGATGGCGAGCAGTACTTC. Translating gives CASSIQTPDGEQYF. Variable domain in full (rest from reference TRBV18 and TRBJ2-7): NAGVMQNPRHLVRRRGQEARLRCSPMKGHSHVYWYRQLPEEGLKFMVYLQKENIIDESGMPKERFSAEFPKEGPSILRIQQVVRGDSAAYFCASSIQTPDGEQYFGPGTRLTVT.

The chain has TRBV7-8 and TRBJ2-2; 8 bases match TRBD2. The CDR3 length is 16 residues. Trimming took 1 base from V and 1 from J; bases not matched to a gene: 2. Germline CDR1 and CDR2: SGHVS and FQNEAQ. The CDR3 region is CASSLVGLENTGELFF. The CDR3 DNA sequence: TGTGCCAGCAGCTTAGTGGGACTAGAGAACACCGGGGAGCTGTTTTTT.

This chain uses TRBV28 with TRBJ2-1; 16 positions agree with TRBD2. Trimming took 3 bases from V and 9 from J; bases not matched to a gene: 11. The CDR3 has 18 residues. Germline-derived CDR1 and CDR2 are MDHEN and SYDVKM. CDR3 sequence reads: CASSLIKWGLAGGGEQFF. The CDR3 DNA is TGTGCCAGCAGTTTGATAAAGTGGGGACTAGCGGGAGGGGGTGAGCAGTTCTTC.

The chain employs TRBV7-6 and TRBJ2-7; D is perhaps TRBD1 (6 bases). V lost 5 bases and J lost 6, with 20 bases in between. This CDR3 is 15 amino acids long. Germline V gives CDR1 SGHVS, CDR2 FNYEAQ. The CDR3 protein is CASSPQNVRGGEQYF. In nucleotides, the CDR3 is TGTGCCAGCAGCCCCCAAAACGTCCGAGGGGGCGAGCAGTACTTC.

This chain links TRBV30 with TRBJ2-2, with no clear D. Germline CDR1 and CDR2: GTSNPN and SVGIG (reference sequence). Deletions cut 2 bases from V and 5 bases from J, with 12 bases between. There are 14 residues in the CDR3. The CDR3 reads CAWSRGVETGELFF. CDR3 nucleotide sequence: TGTGCCTGGAGTCGCGGTGTAGAGACCGGGGAGCTGTTTTTT.

This clone was seen more than once but under ten times. The chain links TRBV9 to TRBJ2-2, with D tentatively TRBD2 (7 bases). The CDR3 loop spans 15 amino acids. Between the trimmed V and J ends, which lost 5 bases and 5 bases, there was a span of 16 bases. Germline V gene sequence: CDR1 SGDLS, CDR2 YYNGEE. Here the CDR3 DNA reads TGTGCCAGCAGTGAGAGGGGGGGATTAACCGGGGAGCTGTTTTTT. Translated: CASSERGGLTGELFF.

CDR3 in DNA: TGCGCCAGCAGCTTGAGTTCGAGGCGGGAGAGCAACAATGAGCAGTTCTTC. Amino acid sequence: CASSLSSRRESNNEQFF. The chain has TRBV5-1 and TRBJ2-1; 7 nucleotides agree with TRBD2. Germline-derived CDR1 and CDR2 are SGHRS and YFSETQ. This CDR3 is 17 amino acids long. The ends lost 1 base at V and 5 bases at J; junction bases unmatched: 12.

The chain links TRBV7-3 to TRBJ2-5; 12 positions agree with TRBD2. Germline values: CDR1 SGHTA, CDR2 FQGTGA. Losses at the gene ends were 5 bases for V and 5 bases for J; bases not matched to a gene: 12. There are 17 residues in the CDR3. The CDR3 spells CASSAHSGLAGRETQYF. The CDR3 bases are TGTGCCAGCAGCGCCCACTCGGGACTAGCGGGCCGGGAGACCCAGTACTTC. The variable domain in full, completed from reference TRBV7-3 and TRBJ2-5, reads GAGVSQTPSNKVTEKGKYVELRCDPISGHTALYWYRQSLGQGPEFLIYFQGTGAADDSGLPNDRFFAVRPEGSVSTLKIQRTERGDSAVYLCASSAHSGLAGRETQYFGPGTRLLVL.

The V call is TRBV19, the J call TRBJ1-1; 12 bases agree with TRBD1. The CDR3 is 14 residues long. In germline, CDR1 is LNHDA, CDR2 SQIVND (reference sequence). After removal of 4 bases from V and 7 bases from J, the junction contained 4 bases not matched to a gene. DNA for the CDR3: TGTGCCAGTAGTAAGTGGGACAGGGGGCTTGAAGCTTTCTTT. Amino acid sequence: CASSKWDRGLEAFF.

CDR3 in DNA: TGTGCCAGCAGTTACCGACAGGACTATGGCTACACCTTC. Translated, it gives CASSYRQDYGYTF. V usage is TRBV6-7 and J usage is TRBJ1-2, with D possibly TRBD1 on 6 matching bases. TRBV6-7 is flagged as an ORF with uncertain function. V gave up 2 bases and J gave up 3 bases, with 7 bases separating them. The CDR3 covers 13 residues.

Comment on this clone: The conserved phenylalanine or tryptophan is not found at the CDR3 terminus, so this likely reflects a read error. This chain uses TRBV25-1 with TRBJ1-5; 10 nucleotides match TRBD1. V was pared by 3 bases and J by 8 bases, with 10 bases of the junction left unmatched. The germline gives CDR1 MGHDK, CDR2 SYGVNS. The CDR3 consists of 16 residues. In DNA, the CDR3 is TGTGCCAGCAGTGACCCCGGGACAGGGGAGTTGGAGCCCCAGCATCTT. Residues: CASSDPGTGELEPQHL.

This chain uses TRBV15 with TRBJ2-5; D is possibly TRBD2 (5 bases). Germline values: CDR1 LNHNV, CDR2 YYDKDF (reference sequence). The CDR3 has 15 residues. The V end was cut by 3 bases, the J end by 5 bases, with 16 bases between. The CDR3 region is CATSRGFSAGETQYF. The CDR3 coding sequence is TGTGCCACCAGCAGGGGTTTTAGCGCTGGGGAGACCCAGTACTTC.

The V and J genes are TRBV30 and TRBJ1-2; no reliable D call. V dropped 7 bases and J dropped 3 bases, with 9 bases sitting between them. CDR1 GTSNPN and CDR2 SVGIG come from the germline V gene (reference sequence). The CDR3 has 11 residues. CDR3 protein: CAFPGDYGYTF. The CDR3 region has the DNA TGTGCCTTCCCCGGGGACTATGGCTACACCTTC.

CDR3 protein: CASSLAVRAPGNTIYF. As DNA, the CDR3 is TGTGCCAGCAGCTTAGCGGTCAGGGCCCCCGGAAACACCATATATTTT. The chain carries TRBV7-6 and TRBJ1-3, with D maybe TRBD1 (5 bases). This CDR3 is built from 16 residues. In germline, CDR1 is SGHVS, CDR2 FNYEAQ. Trimming shortened V by 0 bases and J by 4 bases, and 13 bases separated the two germline ends.

The chain combines TRBV2 with TRBJ2-7; 9 nucleotides agree with TRBD2. The CDR3 loop spans 15 amino acids. Germline V lookup: CDR1 SNHLY, CDR2 FYNNEI. V gave up 6 bases and J gave up 0 bases; unmatched junction bases: 6. The CDR3 coding sequence is TGTGCCAGCAGGCCGGGACTAGCTGGCTCCTACGAGCAGTACTTC. Translated: CASRPGLAGSYEQYF.

The chain recombines TRBV2 with TRBJ2-3, with TRBD1 identical over 7 bases. Trimming removed 1 base from V and 10 bases from J; junction bases left unmatched: 11. Germline V gene data show CDR1 as SNHLY and CDR2 as FYNNEI. The CDR3 extends over 15 amino acids. CDR3 DNA sequence: TGTGCCAGCAGTGAAGTCATAGATCGGGACAGATCGCAGTATTTT. Its translation: CASSEVIDRDRSQYF. The variable domain in full, completed from reference TRBV2 and TRBJ2-3, reads EPEVTQTPSHQVTQMGQEVILRCVPISNHLYFYWYRQILGQKVEFLVSFYNNEISEKSEIFDDQFSVERPDGSNFTLKIRSTKLEDSAMYFCASSEVIDRDRSQYFGPGTRLTVL.

V and J are TRBV29-1 and TRBJ1-2; 7 positions match TRBD1. V shed 7 bases and J 3 bases; nucleotides not matched to a gene: 5. The CDR3 runs 12 residues. The germline V gene encodes CDR1 SQVTM and CDR2 ANQGSEA. The CDR3 sequence is CSAGTGDYGYTF. The CDR3 DNA reads TGCAGCGCTGGAACAGGGGACTATGGCTACACCTTC.

The chain joins TRBV2 to TRBJ1-3; D remains unclear. Trimming pared 8 bases from V and 0 bases from J, leaving 11 bases between. Germline loops: CDR1 SNHLY, CDR2 FYNNEI. The CDR3 extends over 14 amino acids. CDR3: CASHEVFSGNTIYF. CDR3 bases: TGTGCCAGCCACGAGGTATTCTCTGGAAACACCATATATTTT.

The rearrangement links TRBV9 to TRBJ1-2; 10 positions match TRBD1. CDR1 is SGDLS and CDR2 is YYNGEE in the germline V gene. After removal of 3 bases from V and 7 bases from J, the junction contained 6 bases not matched to a gene. This CDR3 has 14 residues. CDR3 bases: TGTGCCAGCAGCGCCCGGGACAGGGGAACTGGCTACACCTTC. It encodes CASSARDRGTGYTF.